This entry concerns a single T cell receptor beta chain. Antigen unknown. The CDR3 runs to 14 residues. Germline V lookup: CDR1 MNHEY, CDR2 SVGAGI. V was trimmed by 0 bases and J by 0 bases, leaving 3 bases between them. The data originate from a study of vaccination and CD4 T cells after COVID-19. Study-wide background: Convalescent patients gave post-COVID blood a median approximately 94 days post-diagnosis, range 35 to 161. Stimulation of the cells used overlapping spike peptide pools from SARS-CoV-2 and from the common cold coronaviruses HCoV-NL63, HCoV-OC43 and HCoV-229E.

Researchers used the Oncomine TCR Beta short-read assay to sequence DNA from cultured CD4+ T cells. The source of extracted genomic DNA was cultured CD4+ T cells. TCRdb recomputed calls from the PCR reads with MiXCR, one row per CDR3 protein. The sample shows 14,000 to 15,000 distinct CDR3 sequences, 50% to 55% of them seen only once. Treatment of the sample: approximately nine-day PBMC culture with coronavirus spike peptide pools or control peptides (ViraFEST assay). Negative selection was the method that isolated CD4+ T cells after about ten days of culture. The source material was CD4+ T cells from blood, cultured in vitro. This chain joins TRBV6-5 and TRBJ2-1; no clear D. The receptor was isolated from a human donor who had recovered from COVID-19. CDR3 sequence reads: CASSYSISYNEQFF. Here the CDR3 DNA reads TGTGCCAGCAGTTACTCCATCTCCTACAATGAGCAGTTCTTC.